The 15 T cell receptor beta chains reported below all come from one sample, sequenced in a study of tumor and adjacent non-tumor tissue in lung cancer. TCRbeta libraries were built with three rounds of nested PCR, modified from ARM-PCR. TCRdb re-derived calls from the multiplex PCR reads in MiXCR, one entry per CDR3 protein. The sample shows roughly 120,000 distinct CDR3 sequences, approximately 82% of them seen only once. No cell sorting was done before RNA was extracted from the tissue. The sequencing input was lung tumor tissue. The receptor source for this set is a woman aged 55-69 years with non-small cell lung cancer.

In its sample, this clonotype was seen many times. The V and J genes are TRBV6-6 and TRBJ1-2, with D unresolved. The germline V gene has CDR1 MNHNY and CDR2 SVGAGI (reference sequence). The CDR3 sequence is 13 residues long. V dropped 8 bases and J dropped 3 bases, with 13 bases sitting between them. CDR3: CASRLQYYYGYTF. The CDR3 nucleotides are TGTGCCAGCCGCCTCCAGTATTACTATGGCTACACCTTC.

Turning to this clonotype: One junction end disagrees with the germline gene, perhaps due to a read error. The V and J genes are TRBV4-3 and TRBJ2-3; D remains unclear. The CDR3 runs to 15 residues. Germline lookup yields CDR1 LGHNA and CDR2 YSLEER. The CDR3 DNA reads as TGCGCCAGCAGCCAACAAGGCGTCAACACAGATACACAGTATTTT. Its protein product is CASSQQGVNTDTQYF.

In regard to this clonotype: An end of the junction differs from the germline gene, which may be a read error. The J gene is TRBJ1-5, the V gene TRBV29-1; no firm D call. Germline assignment: CDR1 SQVTM and CDR2 ANQGSEA. This CDR3 is 13 amino acids long. The CDR3 loop reads CSDGMGGNRPQHF. The CDR3 coding sequence is TGCAGCGATGGAATGGGCGGCAATCGGCCCCAGCATTTT.

In the case of this clonotype: A much more abundant neighbour one base away suggests this may be a read error. This rearrangement joins TRBV5-4 to TRBJ1-2, with a weak D call TRBD1 (6 bases). CDR3 size: 13 residues. Germline V CDR1 and CDR2: SGHNT, YYREEE (reference sequence). The CDR3 DNA reads TGTGCCAGCAGCTTGGTCGGGGGTGGGGGCTACGCCTTC. This codes for CASSLVGGGGYAF.

This chain joins TRBV11-2 and TRBJ2-3, with D tentatively TRBD2 (5 bases). This CDR3 is 15 amino acids long. Per the germline V gene, CDR1 is SGHAT and CDR2 is FQNNGV. This chain's CDR3 is CPISLEVRVTDTQYF. CDR3 DNA sequence: TGTCCCATTAGCCTGGAGGTTAGGGTCACAGATACGCAGTATTTT.

As concerns this clonotype: The missing conserved phenylalanine or tryptophan at the end of this CDR3 makes a read error likely. The limits of the CDR3 on the DNA are not certain, so only TCRdb's listed CDR3 is given. The rearrangement uses TRBV28 and TRBJ2-3; the table gives TRBD1 as D, unverified against the DNA. Including both end residues, the CDR3 is 12 amino acids long. Germline V CDR1 and CDR2: MDHEN, SYDVKM. The chain's CDR3 is CASSGGQGQVYI.

This clonotype was observed many times. The chain recombines TRBV29-1 with TRBJ1-1; the D gene is possibly TRBD1 (5 bases). Germline V gene data show CDR1 as SQVTM and CDR2 as ANQGSEA. This CDR3 has 13 residues. The V and J ends lost 7 bases and 1 base respectively, with 13 bases between them. CDR3 residues: CSAMRQTNTEAFF. The CDR3 region has the DNA TGCAGCGCCATGAGACAGACGAACACTGAAGCTTTCTTT.

In regard to this clonotype: A read error is possible here, since a much larger clone lies one base away. The rearrangement joins TRBV12-3 or TRBV12-4 to TRBJ1-3; D uncertain. V lost 3 bases, J lost 7 bases, and 13 bases lay in between. This CDR3 has 14 residues. CDR3 coding DNA: TGTGCCAGCAGTTTTAGGTACTCGGGTAACACCATATATTTT. Encoded protein: CASSFRYSGNTIYF.

Concerning this clonotype itself: Compared with germline, one end of the junction differs, possibly owing to a read error. The chain couples TRBV4-3 to TRBJ2-1, with D perhaps TRBD2 (5 bases). From germline, CDR1 is LGHNA and CDR2 YSLEER. The CDR3 is 15 amino acids. The CDR3 loop reads CASSQRRGRGNEQFF. Here the CDR3 DNA reads TGCGCGAGCAGCCAGCGCAGAGGCAGAGGGAATGAACAGTTCTTC.

The rearrangement joins TRBV29-1 to TRBJ1-5; 11 bases are shared with TRBD1. Matching the DNA end better, TRBJ2-3 makes the J call doubtful. The CDR3 runs 14 residues. CDR1 and CDR2 from the germline V gene are SQVTM and ANQGSEA. CDR3 bases: TGCAGCGTTGGGGGACAGGGGGAGGCTCAGTCCCAGTATTTT. It specifies CSVGGQGEAQSQYF.

To note about this clonotype: An end of the junction differs from the germline gene, which may be a read error. V usage is TRBV20-1 and J usage is TRBJ2-2, with 9 bases aligning to TRBD2. Germline assignment: CDR1 DFQATT and CDR2 SNEGSKA (reference sequence). The CDR3 is 18 residues long. DNA for the CDR3: TGCAGTGCTAGAGCTGGACTAGCGTATCCAGGGGTTACCGGGGATCTGTTTTTT. The encoded protein is CSARAGLAYPGVTGDLFF.

The chain has TRBV6-5 and TRBJ2-5; D is perhaps TRBD1 or TRBD2 (5 bases each). CDR3 length equals 14 residues. CDR1 and CDR2 from the germline V gene are MNHEY and SVGAGI. CDR3 sequence (DNA): TGTATCAGCACTGCCCAGGGAGAGGAAGAGACCCAGTACTTC. Amino acid sequence: CISTAQGEEETQYF.

With regard to this clonotype: One end of the junction is discordant with germline, which a read error may explain. The rearrangement joins TRBV11-2 to TRBJ2-2, with 7 bases fitting TRBD2. CDR1 and CDR2 from the germline V gene are SGHAT and FQNNGV. The CDR3 sequence is 16 residues long. CDR3 DNA: TGTACCAGCAGCTTACAACTAGCGTCTACTACCGGGGAGCCGTTTTTT. It is translated as CTSSLQLASTTGEPFF.

To note about this clonotype: One end of the junction fails to match germline, which may point to a read error. The J gene is TRBJ2-7, the V gene TRBV11-2, with TRBD1 matching 7 bases. The CDR3 has 14 amino acids. Germline CDR1 is SGHAT and CDR2 is FQNNGV. The CDR3 DNA sequence: TGTGCCAGGAGCTTTCAAGACAGGGTCTACGAGCAGTACTTC. Translation gives CARSFQDRVYEQYF.

This clonotype appeared once. This may be a read error, as it is one base from a much larger clone. The chain recombines TRBV12-3 or TRBV12-4 with TRBJ2-2; no clear D gene. The length of the CDR3 is 14 residues. This CDR3 reads CTSSLKASDRELFF. In DNA, the CDR3 is TGTACCAGCAGTTTAAAGGCTTCGGATAGGGAGCTGTTTTTT.